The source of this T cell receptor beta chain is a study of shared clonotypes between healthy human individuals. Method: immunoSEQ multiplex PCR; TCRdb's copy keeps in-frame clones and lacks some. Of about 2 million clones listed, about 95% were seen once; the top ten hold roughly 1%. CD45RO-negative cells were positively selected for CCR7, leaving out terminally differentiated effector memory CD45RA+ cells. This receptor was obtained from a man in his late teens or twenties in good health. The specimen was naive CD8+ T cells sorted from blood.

The CDR3 DNA reads as TGTGCCAGCGGTTCTTACAATGAGCAGTTCTTC. Protein product: CASGSYNEQFF. The V call is TRBV5-4, the J call TRBJ2-1; D not certain. The CDR3 sequence is 11 residues long. Trimming pared 7 bases from V and 4 bases from J, leaving 6 bases between. Germline CDR1 is SGHNT and CDR2 is YYREEE (reference sequence).